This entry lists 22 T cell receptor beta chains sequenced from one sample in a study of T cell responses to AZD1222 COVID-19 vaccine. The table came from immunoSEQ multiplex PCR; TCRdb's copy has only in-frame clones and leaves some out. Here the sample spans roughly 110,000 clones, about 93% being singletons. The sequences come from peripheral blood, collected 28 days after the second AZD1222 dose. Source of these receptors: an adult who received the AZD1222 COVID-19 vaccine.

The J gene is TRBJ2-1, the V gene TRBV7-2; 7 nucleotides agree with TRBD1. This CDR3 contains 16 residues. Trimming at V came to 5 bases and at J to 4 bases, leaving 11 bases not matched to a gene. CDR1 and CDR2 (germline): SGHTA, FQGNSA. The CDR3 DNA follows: TGTGCCAGCAGCAAAGCACGGGACAGAGTTTACAATGAGCAGTTCTTC. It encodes CASSKARDRVYNEQFF.

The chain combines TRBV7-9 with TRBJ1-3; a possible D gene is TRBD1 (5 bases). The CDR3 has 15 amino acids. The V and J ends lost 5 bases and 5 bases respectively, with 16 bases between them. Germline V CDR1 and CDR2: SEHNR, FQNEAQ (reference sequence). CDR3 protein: CASSAGGLKRNTIYF. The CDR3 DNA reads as TGTGCCAGCAGCGCGGGGGGGTTAAAACGAAACACCATATATTTT.

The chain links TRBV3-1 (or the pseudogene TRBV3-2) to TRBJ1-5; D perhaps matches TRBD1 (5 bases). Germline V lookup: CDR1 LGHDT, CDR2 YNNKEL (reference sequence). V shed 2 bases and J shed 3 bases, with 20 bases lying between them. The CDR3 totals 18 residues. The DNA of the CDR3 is TGTGCCAGCAGCCAACGATGGGACTCAGGAGGACTCAATCAGCCCCAGCATTTT. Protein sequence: CASSQRWDSGGLNQPQHF.

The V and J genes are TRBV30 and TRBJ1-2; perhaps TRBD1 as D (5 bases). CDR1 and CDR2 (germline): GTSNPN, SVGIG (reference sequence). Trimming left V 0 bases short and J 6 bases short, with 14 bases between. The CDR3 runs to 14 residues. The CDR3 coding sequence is TGTGCCTGGAGTGTCGGAGCGGGGCAGGATGGCTACACCTTC. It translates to CAWSVGAGQDGYTF.

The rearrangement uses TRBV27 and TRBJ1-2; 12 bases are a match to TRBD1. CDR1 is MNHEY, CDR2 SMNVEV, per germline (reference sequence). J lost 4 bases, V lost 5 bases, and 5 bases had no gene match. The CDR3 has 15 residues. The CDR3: CASSPGTGGSYGYTF. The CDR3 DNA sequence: TGTGCCAGCAGTCCGGGGACAGGGGGCAGCTATGGCTACACCTTC.

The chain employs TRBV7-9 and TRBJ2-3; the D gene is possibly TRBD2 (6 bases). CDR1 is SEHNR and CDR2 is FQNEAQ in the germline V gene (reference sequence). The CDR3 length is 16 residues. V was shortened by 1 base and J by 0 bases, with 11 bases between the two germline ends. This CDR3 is CASSLGVGGSTDTQYF. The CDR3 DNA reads TGTGCCAGCAGCTTAGGGGTGGGGGGAAGCACAGATACGCAGTATTTT.

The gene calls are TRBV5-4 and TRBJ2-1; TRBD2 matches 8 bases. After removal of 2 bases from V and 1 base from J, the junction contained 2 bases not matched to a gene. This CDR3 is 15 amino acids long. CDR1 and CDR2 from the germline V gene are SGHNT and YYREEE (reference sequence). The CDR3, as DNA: TGTGCCAGCAGCTTACTAGCGGTTTCCTACAATGAGCAGTTCTTC. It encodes CASSLLAVSYNEQFF.

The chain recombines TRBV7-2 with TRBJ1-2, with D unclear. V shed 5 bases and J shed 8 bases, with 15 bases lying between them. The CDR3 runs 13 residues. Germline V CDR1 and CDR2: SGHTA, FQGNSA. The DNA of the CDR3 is TGTGCCAGCAGCACACCCACGGGAATCGGCTACACCTTC. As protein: CASSTPTGIGYTF.

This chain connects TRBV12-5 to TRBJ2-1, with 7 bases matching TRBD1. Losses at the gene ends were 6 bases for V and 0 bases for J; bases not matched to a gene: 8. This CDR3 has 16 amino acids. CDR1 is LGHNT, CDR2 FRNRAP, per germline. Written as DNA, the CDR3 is TGTGCTAGTGGCCTGGCCGGGGACAGCTCCTACAATGAGCAGTTCTTC. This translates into CASGLAGDSSYNEQFF. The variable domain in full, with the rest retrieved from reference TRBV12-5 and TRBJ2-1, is DARVTQTPRHKVTEMGQEVTMRCQPILGHNTVFWYRQTMMQGLELLAYFRNRAPLDDSGMPKDRFSAEMPDATLATLKIQPSEPRDSAVYFCASGLAGDSSYNEQFFGPGTRLTVL.

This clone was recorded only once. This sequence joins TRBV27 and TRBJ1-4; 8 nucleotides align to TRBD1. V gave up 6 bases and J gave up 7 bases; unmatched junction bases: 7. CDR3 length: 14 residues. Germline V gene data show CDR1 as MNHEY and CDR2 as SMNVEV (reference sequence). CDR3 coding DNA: TGTGCCAGCAGCCCTTTTGGGACAGGTGAAAAACTGTTTTTT. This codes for CASSPFGTGEKLFF.

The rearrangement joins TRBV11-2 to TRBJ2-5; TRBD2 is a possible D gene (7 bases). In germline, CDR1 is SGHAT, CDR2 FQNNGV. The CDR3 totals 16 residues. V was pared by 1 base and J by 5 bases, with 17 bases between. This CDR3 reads CASSLVPRGPGETQYF. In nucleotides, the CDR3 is TGTGCCAGCAGCTTAGTCCCGCGGGGGCCGGGGGAGACCCAGTACTTC.

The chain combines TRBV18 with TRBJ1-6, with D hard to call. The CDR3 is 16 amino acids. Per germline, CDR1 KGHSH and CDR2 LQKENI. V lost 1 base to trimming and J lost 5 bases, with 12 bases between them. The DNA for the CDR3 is TGTGCCAGCTCACCACGCCCGGCGGAGAATAATTCACCCCTCCACTTT. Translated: CASSPRPAENNSPLHF.

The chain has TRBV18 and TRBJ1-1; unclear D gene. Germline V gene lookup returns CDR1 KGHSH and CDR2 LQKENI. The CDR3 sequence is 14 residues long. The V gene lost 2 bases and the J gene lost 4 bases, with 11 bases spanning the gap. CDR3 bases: TGTGCCAGCTCACCAGCAGTCGGGTCCACTGAAGCTTTCTTT. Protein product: CASSPAVGSTEAFF.

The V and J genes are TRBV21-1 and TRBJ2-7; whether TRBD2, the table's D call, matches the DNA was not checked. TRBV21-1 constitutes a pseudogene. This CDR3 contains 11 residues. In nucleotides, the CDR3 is TGTGCCAGCAGCCTTTTCTACGAGCAGTACTTC. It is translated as CASSLFYEQYF.

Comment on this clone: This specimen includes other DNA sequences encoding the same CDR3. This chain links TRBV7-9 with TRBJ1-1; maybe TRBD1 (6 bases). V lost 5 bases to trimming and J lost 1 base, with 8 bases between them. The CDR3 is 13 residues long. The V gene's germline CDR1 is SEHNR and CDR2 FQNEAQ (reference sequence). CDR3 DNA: TGTGCCAGCAGCCTCAGGGGGAACACTGAAGCTTTCTTT. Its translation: CASSLRGNTEAFF. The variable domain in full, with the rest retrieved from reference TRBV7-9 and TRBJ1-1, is DTGVSQNPRHKITKRGQNVTFRCDPISEHNRLYWYRQTLGQGPEFLTYFQNEAQLEKSRLLSDRFSAERPKGSFSTLEIQRTEQGDSAMYLCASSLRGNTEAFFGQGTRLTVV.

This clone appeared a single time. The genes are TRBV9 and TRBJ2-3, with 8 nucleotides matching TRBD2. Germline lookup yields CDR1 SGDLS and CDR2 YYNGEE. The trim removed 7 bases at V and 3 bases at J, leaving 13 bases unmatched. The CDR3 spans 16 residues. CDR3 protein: CASGSGRSGGTDTQYF. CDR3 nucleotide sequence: TGTGCCAGCGGGAGCGGGAGAAGTGGGGGGACAGATACGCAGTATTTT.

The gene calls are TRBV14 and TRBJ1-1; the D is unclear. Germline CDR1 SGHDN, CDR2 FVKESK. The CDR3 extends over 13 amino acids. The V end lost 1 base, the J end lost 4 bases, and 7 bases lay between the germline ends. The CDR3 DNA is TGTGCCAGCAGCCAAGTAAGCTCCACTGAAGCTTTCTTT. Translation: CASSQVSSTEAFF.

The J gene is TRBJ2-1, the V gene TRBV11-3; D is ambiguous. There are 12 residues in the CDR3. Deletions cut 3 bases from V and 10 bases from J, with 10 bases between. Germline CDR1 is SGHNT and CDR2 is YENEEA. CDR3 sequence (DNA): TGTGCCAGCAGCTTTTACCGGCAGGAGCAGTTCTTC. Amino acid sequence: CASSFYRQEQFF.

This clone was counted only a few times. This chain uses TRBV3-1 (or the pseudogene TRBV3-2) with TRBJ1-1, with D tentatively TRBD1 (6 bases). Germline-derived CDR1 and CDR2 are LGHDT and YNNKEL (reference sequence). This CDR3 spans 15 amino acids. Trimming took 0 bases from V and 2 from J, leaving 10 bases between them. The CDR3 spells CASSQDGTNNTEAFF. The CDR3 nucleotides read TGTGCCAGCAGCCAAGATGGGACAAATAACACTGAAGCTTTCTTT.

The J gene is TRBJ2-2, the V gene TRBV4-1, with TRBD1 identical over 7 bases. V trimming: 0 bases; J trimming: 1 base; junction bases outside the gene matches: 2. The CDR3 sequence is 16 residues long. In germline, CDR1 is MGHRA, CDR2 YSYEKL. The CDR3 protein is CASSQERQGNTGELFF. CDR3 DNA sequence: TGCGCCAGCAGCCAAGAAAGACAGGGGAACACCGGGGAGCTGTTTTTT.

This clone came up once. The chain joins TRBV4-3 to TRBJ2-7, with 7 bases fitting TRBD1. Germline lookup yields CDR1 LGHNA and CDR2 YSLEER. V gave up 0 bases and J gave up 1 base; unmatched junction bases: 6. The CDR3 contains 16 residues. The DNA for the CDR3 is TGCGCCAGCAGCCAAGATCCAGGCAGGGGGTCCTACGAGCAGTACTTC. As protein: CASSQDPGRGSYEQYF.

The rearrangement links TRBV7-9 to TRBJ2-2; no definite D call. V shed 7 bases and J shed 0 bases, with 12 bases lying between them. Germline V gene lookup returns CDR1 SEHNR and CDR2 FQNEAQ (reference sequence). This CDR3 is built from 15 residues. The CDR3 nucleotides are TGTGCCAGCAACAGAAACGGAGCGAACACCGGGGAGCTGTTTTTT. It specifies CASNRNGANTGELFF.